This T cell receptor beta chain was documented in a study of blood T cell repertoires in COVID-19. As for the study in general: Both acute and convalescent COVID-19 samples were obtained from the United States, Italy and Spain. T cells, B-cell-depleted T cells, or PBMCs provided the cDNA or gDNA that served as material.

Assay used: immunoSEQ multiplex PCR; TCRdb lists only in-frame clones, some missing. Seen here are under 200,000 clones, around 86% observed once, and the top ten hold around 5.7%. The CDR3 is 16 amino acids. Germline lookup yields CDR1 LNHDA and CDR2 SQIVND (reference sequence). Losses at the gene ends were 6 bases for V and 4 bases for J; bases not matched to a gene: 8. Residents of under 25 US areas, aged roughly 18 to 89 years, made up the participants. Participants' reported clinical history set cohort assignment. The chain is built from TRBV19 and TRBJ2-1; 11 bases are a match to TRBD2. Sequenced: PBMCs or T cells enriched from blood (not recorded which). The TCR comes from a man in his forties with acute COVID-19. CDR3 residues: CASRGPGLADYNEQFF. Written as DNA, the CDR3 is TGTGCCAGTAGGGGACCGGGACTAGCGGATTACAATGAGCAGTTCTTC. Variable domain in full (rest from reference TRBV19 and TRBJ2-1): DGGITQSPKYLFRKEGQNVTLSCEQNLNHDAMYWYRQDPGQGLRLIYYSQIVNDFQKGDIAEGYSVSREKKESFPLTVTSAQKNPTAFYLCASRGPGLADYNEQFFGPGTRLTVL.